The 13 T cell receptor beta chains presented below share a single source sample, sequenced in a study of Graves' ophthalmopathy and Graves' hyperthyroidism. Amplification of the TCR beta CDR3 regions used RNA transcripts (as template). The first-round RT-PCR employed HTBI primers together with the Qiagen OneStep RT-PCR kit. A multiplex PCR was then performed as the second round. TCRdb reprocessed the multiplex PCR reads with MiXCR, giving one entry per CDR3 protein. Here the sample spans 600,000 to 700,000 distinct CDR3 sequences, about 41% being singletons. The sample comprised peripheral blood. Source of these receptors: an adult man with Graves' ophthalmopathy.

A word on this clonotype: Since the CDR3 does not end with the conserved phenylalanine or tryptophan, this likely comes from a read error. V usage is TRBV15 and J usage is TRBJ2-7; D perhaps matches TRBD2 (6 bases). There are 18 residues in the CDR3. Germline V gene lookup returns CDR1 LNHNV and CDR2 YYDKDF (reference sequence). The CDR3 sequence is CATSRDGLWDLGIYGQYY. Here the CDR3 DNA reads TGTGCCACCAGCAGAGACGGGCTCTGGGACTTGGGAATCTACGGGCAGTACTAC.

This clonotype was observed at least ten times. The chain joins TRBV7-2 to TRBJ2-5; TRBD2 aligns across 8 bases. V lost 4 bases, J lost 5 bases, and 6 bases stayed unmatched. The germline gives CDR1 SGHTA, CDR2 FQGNSA. The CDR3 sequence is 14 residues long. The CDR3 spells CASSSQTSAETQYF. CDR3 nucleotides: TGTGCCAGCAGCTCACAGACTAGCGCCGAGACCCAGTACTTC.

The V and J genes are TRBV25-1 and TRBJ2-7, with D tentatively TRBD2 (6 bases). Looked up from germline, CDR1 is MGHDK and CDR2 is SYGVNS. The CDR3 totals 14 residues. V lost 8 bases to trimming and J lost 1 base, with 15 bases between them. The CDR3 loop is CASVVRDLSYEQYF. CDR3 DNA sequence: TGTGCCAGCGTCGTCCGGGACTTATCCTACGAGCAGTACTTC.

The chain employs TRBV14 and TRBJ2-5, with 7 bases identical to TRBD1. Trimming took 4 bases from V and 5 from J; bases not matched to a gene: 10. Germline lookup yields CDR1 SGHDN and CDR2 FVKESK. CDR3 length: 15 residues. The CDR3 DNA is TGTGCCAGCAGCCCGTACAGGGGTTTATACGAGACCCAGTACTTC. Encoded protein: CASSPYRGLYETQYF.

This clonotype was recorded once. This chain connects TRBV9 to TRBJ1-1, with D possibly TRBD1 on 5 matching bases. Trimming stripped 0 bases from V and 0 bases from J, with 6 bases between. CDR3 length: 14 residues. Germline V lookup: CDR1 SGDLS, CDR2 YYNGEE. This chain's CDR3 is CASSVGRVNTEAFF. DNA of the CDR3: TGTGCCAGCAGCGTAGGCAGGGTGAACACTGAAGCTTTCTTT. The variable domain in full, completed from reference TRBV9 and TRBJ1-1, reads DSGVTQTPKHLITATGQRVTLRCSPRSGDLSVYWYQQSLDQGLQFLIQYYNGEERAKGNILERFSAQQFPDLHSELNLSSLELGDSALYFCASSVGRVNTEAFFGQGTRLTVV.

This clonotype was picked up a small number of times. The chain joins TRBV10-3 to TRBJ1-2, with D possibly matching TRBD1 (5 bases). Trimming stripped 8 bases from V and 3 bases from J, with 7 bases between. The CDR3 spans 11 residues. Germline V gene sequence: CDR1 ENHRY, CDR2 SYGVKD. The CDR3 sequence is CAIQGDYGYTF. For the CDR3, the DNA is TGTGCCATCCAGGGAGACTATGGCTACACCTTC.

This clonotype was detected ten times or more. V and J are TRBV7-9 and TRBJ1-4, with D perhaps matching TRBD1 (6 bases). Germline CDR1 and CDR2: SEHNR and FQNEAQ (reference sequence). Deletions cut 4 bases from V and 5 bases from J, with 11 bases between. The CDR3 loop spans 14 amino acids. The CDR3 DNA reads TGTGCCAGCAGCTGGGGACAACGAAATGAAAAACTGTTTTTT. Translated: CASSWGQRNEKLFF.

This clonotype was seen once. V gene TRBV3-1 combines with J gene TRBJ1-1, with D tentatively TRBD1 (6 bases). Germline CDR1 LGHDT, CDR2 YNNKEL (reference sequence). V was shortened by 3 bases and J by 0 bases, with 11 bases between the two germline ends. The CDR3 contains 15 residues. CDR3 coding DNA: TGTGCCAGCAGCCACACGGACAGATTGAACACTGAAGCTTTCTTT. It is translated as CASSHTDRLNTEAFF.

Concerning this clonotype itself: The CDR3 carries no conserved terminal phenylalanine or tryptophan, so it likely arises from a read error. The V call is TRBV30, the J call TRBJ1-1; no definite D call. Trimming pared 2 bases from V and 4 bases from J, leaving 11 bases between. The CDR3 length is 13 residues. Germline CDR1 reads GTSNPN; CDR2 reads SVGIG (reference sequence). CDR3 protein: CAWSLGRVTEAFL. The CDR3 region has the DNA TGTGCCTGGAGTCTGGGCCGGGTCACTGAAGCTTTCCTT.

V is TRBV10-3 and J is TRBJ2-3; D is tentatively TRBD1 or TRBD2 (5 bases each). Trimming pared 10 bases from V and 2 bases from J, leaving 13 bases between. The CDR3 runs 13 residues. CDR1 is ENHRY, CDR2 SYGVKD, per germline. CDR3 nucleotides: TGTGCCACCGGGACCCCCCCCACAGATACGCAGTATTTT. Its translation is CATGTPPTDTQYF.

This clonotype was counted a few times. The chain joins TRBV13 to TRBJ2-7; 7 nucleotides match TRBD1. The ends lost 2 bases at V and 4 bases at J; junction bases unmatched: 8. From germline, CDR1 is PRHDT and CDR2 FYEKMQ (reference sequence). The CDR3 extends over 15 amino acids. The CDR3 loop is CASSLRSQGFYEQYF. The CDR3 DNA follows: TGTGCCAGCAGCTTACGGTCACAGGGGTTTTACGAGCAGTACTTC.

The rearrangement joins TRBV6-5 to TRBJ2-5, with 7 positions matching TRBD1. The trim removed 3 bases at V and 1 base at J, leaving 5 bases unmatched. CDR1 MNHEY and CDR2 SVGAGI come from the germline V gene. CDR3 length: 15 residues. DNA of the CDR3: TGTGCCAGCAGTTATTCCGCAGGGGGCCAAGAGACCCAGTACTTC. This encodes CASSYSAGGQETQYF.

For this clonotype: Just one base apart from a much larger clone, this may be a read error. This sequence joins TRBV7-2 and TRBJ2-7, with a tentative D call TRBD1 (5 bases). Trimming left V 7 bases short and J 2 bases short, with 15 bases between. Germline CDR1 reads SGHTA; CDR2 reads FQGNSA. The CDR3 runs 14 residues. The CDR3 spells CASNVGQPPYEQYF. The CDR3 nucleotides read TGTGCCAGCAACGTGGGGCAACCGCCCTACGAGCAGTACTTC. The full variable domain, with the rest looked up from reference TRBV7-2 and TRBJ2-7, is GAGVSQSPSNKVTEKGKDVELRCDPISGHTALYWYRQSLGQGLEFLIYFQGNSAPDKSGLPSDRFSAERTGGSVSTLTIQRTQQEDSAVYLCASNVGQPPYEQYFGPGTRLTVT.